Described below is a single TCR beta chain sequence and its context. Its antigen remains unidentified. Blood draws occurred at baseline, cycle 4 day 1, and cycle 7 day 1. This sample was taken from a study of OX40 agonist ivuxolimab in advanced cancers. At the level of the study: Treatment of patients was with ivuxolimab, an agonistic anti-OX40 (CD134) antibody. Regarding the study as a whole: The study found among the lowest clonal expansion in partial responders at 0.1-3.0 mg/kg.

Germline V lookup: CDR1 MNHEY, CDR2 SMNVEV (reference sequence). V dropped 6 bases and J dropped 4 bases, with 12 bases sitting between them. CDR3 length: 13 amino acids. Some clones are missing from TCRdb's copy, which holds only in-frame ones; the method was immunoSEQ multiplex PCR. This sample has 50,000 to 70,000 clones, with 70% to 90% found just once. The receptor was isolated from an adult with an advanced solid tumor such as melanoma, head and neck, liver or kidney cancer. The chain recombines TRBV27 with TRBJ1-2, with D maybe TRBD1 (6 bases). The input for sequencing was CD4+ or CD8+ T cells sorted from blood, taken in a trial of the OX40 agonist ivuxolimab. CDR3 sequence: CASSKTGLYGYTF. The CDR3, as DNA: TGTGCCAGCAGCAAGACAGGCCTCTATGGCTACACCTTC.